This passage covers 14 T cell receptor beta chains from one sample sequenced in a study of blood T cells in healthy people across ages. PCR was performed a second time for about 7 to 11 cycles using a sample-barcoded 5' primer and a J-beta primer mix. One entry per CDR3 protein, called by TCRdb with MiXCR from the 5' RACE reads. Here the sample spans roughly 1.7 million distinct CDR3 sequences, about 31% being singletons. Material: blood. Receptors originate from a woman aged 25-40 years in good health.

The chain joins TRBV27 to TRBJ2-5, with D possibly called TRBD1 or TRBD2 (5 bases each). The length of the CDR3 is 15 residues. The V and J ends lost 3 bases and 2 bases respectively, with 13 bases between them. Germline-derived CDR1 and CDR2 are MNHEY and SMNVEV (reference sequence). The CDR3 bases are TGTGCCAGCAGTTTGGGACCAAATGTTCAAGAGACCCAGTACTTC. Encoded protein: CASSLGPNVQETQYF.

The CDR3 DNA follows: TGTGCCAGCAGTTTGGGGCCTCAAAGCTACGAGCAGTACTTC. It yields the protein CASSLGPQSYEQYF. The chain combines TRBV12-3 or TRBV12-4 with TRBJ2-7; maybe TRBD1 (5 bases). V lost 3 bases to trimming and J lost 3 bases, with 12 bases between them. The CDR3 spans 14 residues.

A few counts support this clonotype. The rearrangement links TRBV7-2 to TRBJ1-2; no clear D gene. CDR1 and CDR2 (germline): SGHTA, FQGNSA. The CDR3 runs to 14 residues. The germline V and J ends were trimmed by 3 bases and 3 bases, with 11 bases remaining between them. The CDR3 protein is CASSFATGDYGYTF. The CDR3 DNA sequence: TGTGCCAGCAGCTTTGCGACTGGGGACTATGGCTACACCTTC.

The J gene is TRBJ1-6, the V gene TRBV20-1; D is ambiguous. Per the germline V gene, CDR1 is DFQATT and CDR2 is SNEGSKA (reference sequence). The CDR3 runs to 12 residues. V was shortened by 3 bases and J by 7 bases, with 7 bases between the two germline ends. The CDR3 spells CSARVNNSPLHF. The DNA for the CDR3 is TGCAGTGCTAGGGTTAACAATTCACCCCTCCACTTT.

The chain couples TRBV12-3 or TRBV12-4 to TRBJ2-7, with D uncertain. This CDR3 is built from 13 residues. V was clipped by 4 bases and J by 5 bases, with 12 bases between them. The CDR3 DNA reads TGTGCCAGCAGTTCCCTAACTGCCAACGAGCAGTACTTC. Protein: CASSSLTANEQYF.

A few counts support this clonotype. V usage is TRBV20-1 and J usage is TRBJ2-3, with D uncertain. Germline CDR1 DFQATT, CDR2 SNEGSKA (reference sequence). This CDR3 is 12 amino acids long. V dropped 5 bases and J dropped 2 bases, with 8 bases sitting between them. This CDR3 reads CSASWATDTQYF. The CDR3 coding sequence is TGCAGTGCTTCGTGGGCCACAGATACGCAGTATTTT.

The chain employs TRBV5-6 and TRBJ1-2; no clear D gene. V shed 6 bases and J shed 9 bases, with 15 bases lying between them. CDR1 and CDR2 (germline): SGHDT, YYEEEE. The CDR3 consists of 12 residues. The CDR3 DNA reads TGTGCCAGCACCTCGAGGGATGGGAGCTACACCTTC. It yields the protein CASTSRDGSYTF.

J is TRBJ1-5 and V is TRBV20-1, with 10 bases aligning to TRBD1. Germline CDR1 DFQATT, CDR2 SNEGSKA (reference sequence). After removal of 3 bases from V and 5 bases from J, the junction contained 7 bases not matched to a gene. The CDR3 is made up of 15 amino acids. The CDR3 sequence: CSARQTGGSDQPQHF. The CDR3 DNA reads as TGCAGTGCTAGGCAGACAGGGGGCTCCGATCAGCCCCAGCATTTT.

This clonotype was seen a handful of times. This sequence joins TRBV10-3 and TRBJ1-6; TRBD1 is a possible D gene (5 bases). This CDR3 is 13 amino acids long. With 6 bases removed from V and 9 bases from J, the gap between germline ends came to 12 bases. The germline gives CDR1 ENHRY, CDR2 SYGVKD. CDR3 protein: CAIRDSEGSPLHF. The CDR3 DNA reads as TGTGCCATCAGAGACAGCGAGGGTTCACCCCTCCACTTT.

V gene TRBV7-9 combines with J gene TRBJ1-2, with a possible D match to TRBD1 (6 bases). Germline CDR1 and CDR2: SEHNR and FQNEAQ (reference sequence). The CDR3 has 14 residues. V gave up 2 bases and J gave up 2 bases, with 9 bases separating them. The CDR3 DNA is TGTGCCAGCAGCTTAAACAGGGTCAACTATGGCTACACCTTC. It codes for CASSLNRVNYGYTF.

The chain joins TRBV20-1 to TRBJ2-1, with 9 bases lining up with TRBD1. Germline CDR1 reads DFQATT; CDR2 reads SNEGSKA (reference sequence). The CDR3 is 14 amino acids. Unmatched junction bases numbered 8, after V lost 5 bases and J lost 6 bases. Written as DNA, the CDR3 is TGCAGTGCTGCCGGGACAGGGCATCCCAATGAGCAGTTCTTC. Encoded protein: CSAAGTGHPNEQFF.

This clonotype occurred a few times. This chain links TRBV20-1 with TRBJ1-2, with D tentatively TRBD1 (6 bases). This CDR3 is 12 amino acids long. CDR1 and CDR2 from the germline V gene are DFQATT and SNEGSKA (reference sequence). V lost 5 bases and J lost 2, with 9 bases in between. The CDR3 sequence is CSAWTVNYGYTF. CDR3 nucleotides: TGCAGTGCTTGGACAGTCAACTATGGCTACACCTTC.

This clonotype was counted only a few times. The chain uses TRBV27 and TRBJ2-2; 7 bases match TRBD2. CDR3 length: 14 residues. Trimming cost V 3 bases and J 4 bases; bases outside gene matches: 2. Per germline, CDR1 MNHEY and CDR2 SMNVEV (reference sequence). In nucleotides, the CDR3 is TGTGCCAGCAGTTTGTCGGGGGGCACCGGGGAGCTGTTTTTT. It specifies CASSLSGGTGELFF.

There are a few counts of this clonotype. This chain uses TRBV11-2 with TRBJ1-6; 8 bases fit TRBD1. V trimming: 5 bases; J trimming: 0 bases; junction bases outside the gene matches: 12. CDR3 size: 19 residues. Germline V gene data show CDR1 as SGHAT and CDR2 as FQNNGV. The CDR3 region is CASSTGGGLGPSYNSPLHF. CDR3 DNA: TGTGCCAGCAGCACAGGGGGGGGCCTAGGGCCCTCCTATAATTCACCCCTCCACTTT.